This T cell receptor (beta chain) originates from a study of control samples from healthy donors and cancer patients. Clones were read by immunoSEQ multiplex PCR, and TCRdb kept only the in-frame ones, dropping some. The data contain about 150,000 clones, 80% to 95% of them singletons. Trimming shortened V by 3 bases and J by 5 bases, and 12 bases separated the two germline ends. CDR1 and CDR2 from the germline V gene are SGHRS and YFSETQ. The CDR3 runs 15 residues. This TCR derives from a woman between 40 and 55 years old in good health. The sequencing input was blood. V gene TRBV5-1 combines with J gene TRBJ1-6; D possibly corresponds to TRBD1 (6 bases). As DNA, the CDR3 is TGCGCCAGCAGCTCACAGGGCAGCGATAATTCACCCCTCCACTTT. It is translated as CASSSQGSDNSPLHF.